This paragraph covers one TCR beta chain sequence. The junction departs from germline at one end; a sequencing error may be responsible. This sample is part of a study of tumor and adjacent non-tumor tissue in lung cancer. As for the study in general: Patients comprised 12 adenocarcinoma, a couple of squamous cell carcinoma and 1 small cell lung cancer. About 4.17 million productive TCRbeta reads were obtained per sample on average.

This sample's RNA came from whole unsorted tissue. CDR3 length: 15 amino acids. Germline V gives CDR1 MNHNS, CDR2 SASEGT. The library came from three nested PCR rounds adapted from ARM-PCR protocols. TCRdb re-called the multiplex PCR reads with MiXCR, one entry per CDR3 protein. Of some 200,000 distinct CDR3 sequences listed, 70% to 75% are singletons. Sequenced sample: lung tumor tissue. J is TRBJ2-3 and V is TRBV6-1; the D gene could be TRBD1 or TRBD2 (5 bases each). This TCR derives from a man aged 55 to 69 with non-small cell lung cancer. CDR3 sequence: CAGSEVTRGADTQYF. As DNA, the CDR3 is TGTGCCGGCAGTGAAGTGACACGGGGCGCAGATACGCAGTATTTT.